The clone carrying this T cell receptor beta chain was detected a few times. Germline CDR1 reads LNHNV; CDR2 reads YYDKDF (reference sequence). Trimming removed 5 bases from V and 0 bases from J, with 13 bases in between. The CDR3 spans 15 residues. Using immunoSEQ multiplex PCR, the repertoire was profiled, and TCRdb retains in-frame clones only, with some absent. This sample has about 70,000 clones, with around 84% found just once. This sample was taken from a study of blood T cell repertoires in COVID-19. Turning to the study itself: Samples of COVID-19 (acute and convalescent) were obtained from the United States, Italy and Spain.

The sample consisted of peripheral blood. The chain uses TRBV15 and TRBJ2-5; TRBD1 is a possible D gene (5 bases). This TCR came from a woman aged 70-85 years with acute or convalescent COVID-19. The CDR3: CATSGLQVHQETQYF. The CDR3 DNA follows: TGTGCCACCAGCGGGCTACAGGTTCACCAAGAGACCCAGTACTTC.